What follows is one TCR beta chain and its context. Its antigen is not identified. The sample originates from a study of OX40 agonist ivuxolimab in advanced cancers. Overall study results and limits: Among the least clonally expanded were partial responders at 0.1-3.0 mg/kg.

Generated by immunoSEQ multiplex PCR, the TCRdb table keeps only in-frame clones and is missing some. This sample yields approximately 100,000 clones, of which around 90% are seen a single time; 0.4% to 0.65% belongs to the top ten. Germline CDR1 and CDR2: SGHRS and YFSETQ. This CDR3 has 14 amino acids. V shed 3 bases and J shed 7 bases, with 16 bases lying between them. J is TRBJ1-1 and V is TRBV5-1; possible D gene TRBD1, 5 bases. The starting material was CD4+ or CD8+ T cells sorted from blood, obtained in a trial of the OX40 agonist ivuxolimab. This receptor was obtained from an adult with an advanced solid tumor such as melanoma, head and neck, liver or kidney cancer. CDR3 in DNA: TGCGCCAGCAGCTCCGTGGGGGGAGAGGGTGAAGCTTTCTTT. Translation: CASSSVGGEGEAFF.